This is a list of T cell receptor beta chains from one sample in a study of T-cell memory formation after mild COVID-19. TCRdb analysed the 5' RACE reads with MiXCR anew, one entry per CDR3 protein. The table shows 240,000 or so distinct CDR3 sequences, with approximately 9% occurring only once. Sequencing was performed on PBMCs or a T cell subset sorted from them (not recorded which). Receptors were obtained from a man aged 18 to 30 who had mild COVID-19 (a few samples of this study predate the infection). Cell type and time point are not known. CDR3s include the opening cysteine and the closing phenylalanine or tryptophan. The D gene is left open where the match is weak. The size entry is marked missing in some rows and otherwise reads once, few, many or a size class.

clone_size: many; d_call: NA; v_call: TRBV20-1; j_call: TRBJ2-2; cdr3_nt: TGCAGTGTTGAAACCGCCACGGACGGCATCGCGAACACCGGGGAGCTGTTTTTT; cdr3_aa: CSVETATDGIANTGELFF
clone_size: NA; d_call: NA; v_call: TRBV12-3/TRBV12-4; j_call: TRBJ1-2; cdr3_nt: TGTGCCAGCAGTTTCACGGCGACAGACTATGGCTACACCTTC; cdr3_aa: CASSFTATDYGYTF
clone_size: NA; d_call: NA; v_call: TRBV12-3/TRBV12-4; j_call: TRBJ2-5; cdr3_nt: TGTGCCAGCACCAAGGACAGTGTAGAGACCCAGTACTTC; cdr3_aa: CASTKDSVETQYF
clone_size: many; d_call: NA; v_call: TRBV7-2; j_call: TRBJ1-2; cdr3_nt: TGTGCCAGCAGCTCCTTCGTTACCGGCCCCTATGGCTACACCTTC; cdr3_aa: CASSSFVTGPYGYTF
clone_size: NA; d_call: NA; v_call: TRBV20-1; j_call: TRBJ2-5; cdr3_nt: TGCAGTGCAGTAACAGGGACTCAAGAGACCCAGTACTTC; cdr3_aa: CSAVTGTQETQYF
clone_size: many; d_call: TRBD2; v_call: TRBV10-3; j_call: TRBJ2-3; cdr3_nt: TGTGCCATCAGTTCCCCGGGGGGGAAGGATACGCAGTATTTT; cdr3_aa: CAISSPGGKDTQYF
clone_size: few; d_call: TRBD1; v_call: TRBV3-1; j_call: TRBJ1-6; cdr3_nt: TGTGCCAGCAGCCAGGACAGGAGCTCCTATAATTCACCCCTCCACTTT; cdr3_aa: CASSQDRSSYNSPLHF
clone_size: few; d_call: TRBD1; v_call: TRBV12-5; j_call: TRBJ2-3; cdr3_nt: TGTGCTAGTGTTGGGACAGTCCTGATTAATACGCAGTATTTT; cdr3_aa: CASVGTVLINTQYF
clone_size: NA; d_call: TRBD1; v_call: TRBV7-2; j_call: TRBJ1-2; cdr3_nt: TGTGCCAGCAGCTTAACAGGGGGCGTCTATGGCTACACCTTC; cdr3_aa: CASSLTGGVYGYTF
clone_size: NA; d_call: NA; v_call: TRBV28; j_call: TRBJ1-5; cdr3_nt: TGTGCCAGCAGTTTACGGGGGGATCGCGATCAGCCCCAGCATTTT; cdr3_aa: CASSLRGDRDQPQHF
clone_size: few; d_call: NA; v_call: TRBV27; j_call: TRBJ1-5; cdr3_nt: TGTGCCAGTTCTCATGCGGGGCAGCCCCAGCATTTT; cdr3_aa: CASSHAGQPQHF
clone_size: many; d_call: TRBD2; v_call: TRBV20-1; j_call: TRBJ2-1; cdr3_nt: TGCAGTGCTAGATTCTCCTACCGGGGGGTGAATGAGCAGTTCTTC; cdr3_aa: CSARFSYRGVNEQFF
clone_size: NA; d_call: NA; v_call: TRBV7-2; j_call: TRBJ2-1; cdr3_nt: TGTGCCAGCAGCTTAGGTCGGGGGGCATACAATGAGCAGTTCTTC; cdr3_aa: CASSLGRGAYNEQFF
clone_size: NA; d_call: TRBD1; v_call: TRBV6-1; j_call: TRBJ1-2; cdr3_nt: TGTGCCAGCAGTGATGTGGGACAGAATAACTATGGCTACACCTTC; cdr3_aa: CASSDVGQNNYGYTF
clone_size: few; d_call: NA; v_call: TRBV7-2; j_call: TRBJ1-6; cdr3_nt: TGTGCCAGCAGCTTAGCGCGGGGCCCCCTCCACTTT; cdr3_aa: CASSLARGPLHF
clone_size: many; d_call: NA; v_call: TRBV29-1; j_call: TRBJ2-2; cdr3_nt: TGCAGCGTTCACCTCAACGGGGAGCTGTTTTTT; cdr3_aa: CSVHLNGELFF
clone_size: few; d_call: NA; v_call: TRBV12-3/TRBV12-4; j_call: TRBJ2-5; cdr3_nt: TGTGCCAGCAGTCGTCCCCCCCCAGAGACCCAGTACTTC; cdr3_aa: CASSRPPPETQYF
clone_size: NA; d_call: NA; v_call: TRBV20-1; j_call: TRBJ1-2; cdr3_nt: TGCAGTGCTAGCAACAGGCGCCGGTCGGGCTACACCTTC; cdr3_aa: CSASNRRRSGYTF
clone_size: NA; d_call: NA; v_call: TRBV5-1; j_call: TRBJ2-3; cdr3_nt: TGCGCCAGCAGCTTGGGTCGTGCGGGAGATACGCAGTATTTT; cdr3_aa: CASSLGRAGDTQYF
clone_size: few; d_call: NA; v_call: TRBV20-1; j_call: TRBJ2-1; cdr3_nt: TGCAGTGCTAGCGGGGCCATATACAATGAGCAGTTCTTC; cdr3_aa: CSASGAIYNEQFF
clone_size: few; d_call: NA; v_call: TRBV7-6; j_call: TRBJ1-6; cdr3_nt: TGTGCCAGCAGCTTAGCCAGGGATTCACCCCTCCACTTT; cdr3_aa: CASSLARDSPLHF
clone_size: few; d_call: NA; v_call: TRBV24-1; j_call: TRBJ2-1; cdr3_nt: TGTGCCACCAGTGATCACAGGGTGGATGAGCAGTTCTTC; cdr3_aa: CATSDHRVDEQFF
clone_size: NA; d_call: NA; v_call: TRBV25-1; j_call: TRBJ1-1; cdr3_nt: TGTGCCAGCACCTGGGGGGCGGGGGCCAACACTGAAGCTTTCTTT; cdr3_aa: CASTWGAGANTEAFF
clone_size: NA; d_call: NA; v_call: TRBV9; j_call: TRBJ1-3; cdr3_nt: TGTGCCAGCAGCCCTACAGGACTCCCCGGGGGAAACACCATATATTTT; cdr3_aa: CASSPTGLPGGNTIYF
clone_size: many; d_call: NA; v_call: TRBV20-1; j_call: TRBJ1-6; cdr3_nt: TGCAGTGCTAGAGACCATCGGACAGATCGTAATTCACCCCTCCACTTT; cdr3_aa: CSARDHRTDRNSPLHF
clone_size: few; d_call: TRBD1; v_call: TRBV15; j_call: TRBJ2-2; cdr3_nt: TGTGCCACCAGCCCACAGGGGCGCACCGGGGAGCTGTTTTTT; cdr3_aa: CATSPQGRTGELFF
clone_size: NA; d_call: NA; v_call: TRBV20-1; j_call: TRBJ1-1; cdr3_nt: TGCAGTGCGGTTGGACGCCTGGAAGGGCTCTTT; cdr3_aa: CSAVGRLEGLF
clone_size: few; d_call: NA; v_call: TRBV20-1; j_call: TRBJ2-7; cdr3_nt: TGCAGTGCTAGAGACGGATCCTACGAGCAGTACTTC; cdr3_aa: CSARDGSYEQYF
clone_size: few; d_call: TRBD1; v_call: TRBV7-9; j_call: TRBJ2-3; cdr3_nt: TGTGCCAGCAGGCCAGGGACAGGGCCGAATACGCAGTATTTT; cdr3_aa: CASRPGTGPNTQYF